Listed below are T cell receptor beta chains from one sample, sequenced in a study of cytomegalovirus exposure and HLA in healthy donors. Sequencing used immunoSEQ multiplex PCR; TCRdb keeps in-frame clones, though not all of them. The sample lists about 72,000 clones, around 82% occurring once. Sequences were obtained from PBMCs. These receptors were obtained from a man aged 35-49 years in good health and CMV-seronegative. Each CDR3 is given with its conserved first and last residue.

V	J	CDR3
TRBV10-3	TRBJ2-1	CAITGGAYNEQFF
TRBV9	TRBJ2-5	CASSVGTYQETQYF
TRBV28	TRBJ2-7	CASQGHLSSYEQYF
TRBV15	TRBJ2-2	CATSRGGTGELFF
TRBV18	TRBJ1-2	CASSPPSEYGYTF
TRBV4-2	TRBJ1-1	CASSQQTGGSRNTEAFF
TRBV18	TRBJ2-1	CASSFPSGGAAEQFF
TRBV14	TRBJ1-2	CASSQAPPRVYGYTF
TRBV4-1	TRBJ1-6	CASSPGGGSSYNSPLHF
TRBV6-5	TRBJ1-4	CASSRQGRNEKLFF
TRBV7-3	TRBJ1-2	CASSLSQNYGYTF
TRBV10-2	TRBJ2-2	CARIPQLAGISGELFF
TRBV10-3	TRBJ1-1	CAISGMTGEVTEAFF
TRBV19	TRBJ1-6	CASSILTGDNSPLHF
TRBV4-2	TRBJ2-7	CASSQASGHSYEQYF
TRBV30	TRBJ1-5	CAWSSSRTGGSQPQHF
TRBV19	TRBJ2-3	CASNKGDSTDTQYF
TRBV14	TRBJ2-4	CASSPKPAKNIQYF
TRBV7-8	TRBJ2-2	CASPRGNTGELFF
TRBV5-1	TRBJ1-1	CASRYGIIKNTEAFF
TRBV7-9	TRBJ1-1	CASSARQGGTEAFF